This T cell receptor beta chain was identified during a study of T cell responses to AZD1222 COVID-19 vaccine. Only one count was recorded for this clone. Its antigen is unknown. CDR1 and CDR2 (germline): MNHEY, SVGAGI. With 5 bases clipped from V and 5 bases from J, the junction kept 2 bases outside the gene matches. This CDR3 is built from 12 residues. Study-wide results and limits: Spike-wide coverage was observed for vaccine-associated CD4 TCRs, with dominant responses at 160-218 and 743-854.

The table came from immunoSEQ multiplex PCR; TCRdb's copy has only in-frame clones and leaves some out. The data show under 150,000 clones, approximately 90% seen once. The sequence was collected from an adult in good health. The chain couples TRBV6-5 to TRBJ2-7; 8 bases agree with TRBD1. Source: peripheral blood, taken on day 0 of MenACWY control vaccination. The CDR3 DNA reads TGTGCCAGCAGTAGGGACAGGCACGAGCAGTACTTC. This sequence encodes CASSRDRHEQYF.